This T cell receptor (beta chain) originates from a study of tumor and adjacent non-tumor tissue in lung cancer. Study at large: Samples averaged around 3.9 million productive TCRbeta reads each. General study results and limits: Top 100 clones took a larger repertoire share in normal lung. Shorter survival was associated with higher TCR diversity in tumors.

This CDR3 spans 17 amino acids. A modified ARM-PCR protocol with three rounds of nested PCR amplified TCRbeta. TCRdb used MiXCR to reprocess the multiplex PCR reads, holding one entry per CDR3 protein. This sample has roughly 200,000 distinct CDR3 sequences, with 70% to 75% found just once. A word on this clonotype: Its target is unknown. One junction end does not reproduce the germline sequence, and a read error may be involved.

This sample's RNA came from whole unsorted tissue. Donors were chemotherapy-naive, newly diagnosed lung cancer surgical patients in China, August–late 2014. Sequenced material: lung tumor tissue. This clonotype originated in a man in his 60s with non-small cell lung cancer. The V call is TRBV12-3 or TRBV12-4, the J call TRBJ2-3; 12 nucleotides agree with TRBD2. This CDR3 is CTSTLLAGGLYRDTQYF. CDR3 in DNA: TGTACCAGCACCCTACTAGCGGGGGGCCTCTACAGAGATACGCAGTATTTT.